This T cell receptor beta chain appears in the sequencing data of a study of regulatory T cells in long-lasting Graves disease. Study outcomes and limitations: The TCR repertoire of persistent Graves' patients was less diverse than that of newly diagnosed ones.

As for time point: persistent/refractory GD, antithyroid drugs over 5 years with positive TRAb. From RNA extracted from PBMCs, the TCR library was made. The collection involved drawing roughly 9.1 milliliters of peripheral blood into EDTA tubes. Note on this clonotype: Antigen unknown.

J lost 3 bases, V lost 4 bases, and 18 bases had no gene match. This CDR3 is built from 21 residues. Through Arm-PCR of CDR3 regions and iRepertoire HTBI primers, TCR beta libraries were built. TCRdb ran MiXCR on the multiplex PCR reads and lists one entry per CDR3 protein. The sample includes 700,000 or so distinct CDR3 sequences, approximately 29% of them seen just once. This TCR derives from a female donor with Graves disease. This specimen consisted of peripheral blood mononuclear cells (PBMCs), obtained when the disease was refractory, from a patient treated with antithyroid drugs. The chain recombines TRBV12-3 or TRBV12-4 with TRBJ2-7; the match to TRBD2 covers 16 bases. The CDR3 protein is CASSSPLRGLAGGEILYEQYF. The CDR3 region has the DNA TGTGCCAGCAGTTCCCCTCTAAGGGGACTAGCGGGAGGGGAAATCCTCTACGAGCAGTACTTC.